This T cell receptor (beta chain) was captured in a study of OX40 agonist ivuxolimab in advanced cancers. Study as a whole: Administration of intravenous ivuxolimab to patients occurred every 2 weeks at 0.01 to 10 mg/kg. Study-level results: Among some nonresponders, normalized T-cell clonal expansion was also low. More expanded clones were found, on average, in CD8+ than in CD4+ T cells. The specificity for antigen of the expanded peripheral T cells was not determined.

Trimming stripped 5 bases from V and 0 bases from J, with 13 bases between. The germline V gene has CDR1 SEHNR and CDR2 FQNEAQ (reference sequence). CDR3 size: 15 residues. A note on this clone: Antigen: not known.

Sequenced by immunoSEQ multiplex PCR; TCRdb stores in-frame clones only, minus some. The sample contains about 14,000 clones, around 80% of which appear only once. Sequencing used CD4+ or CD8+ T cells sorted from blood, obtained in a trial of the OX40 agonist ivuxolimab. The chain couples TRBV7-9 to TRBJ1-2; D remains unclear. The clonotype originates from an adult with an advanced solid tumor such as melanoma, head and neck, liver or kidney cancer. The CDR3 DNA sequence: TGTGCCAGCAGCCCAGGAGACGGAGCTAACTATGGCTACACCTTC. As protein: CASSPGDGANYGYTF.